This T cell receptor beta chain originates from a study of response to subunit inactivated influenza vaccine. This CDR3 is built from 16 residues. In TCRdb, the RT-PCR reads were re-called with MiXCR into one record per CDR3 protein. Here the sample spans some 540,000 distinct CDR3 sequences, under 25% being singletons. At least ten counts were recorded for this clonotype. This sample was also put to use in a study of T cells expressing NK-cell markers. As that study records: The TCR beta cDNA came from 5'RACE template switching with UMIs.

The genes are TRBV21-1 and TRBJ2-7; the table calls TRBD2, which could not be checked here. TRBV21-1 is deemed a pseudogene. Sequenced here: CD4+ T cells sorted from PBMCs, sampled about 11 days after vaccination. This receptor was identified in a man aged 45 to 65 who received an inactivated influenza vaccine. The CDR3: CASMGGSGAVSYEQYF. CDR3 DNA sequence: TGTGCCAGCATGGGTGGTAGCGGGGCCGTTTCCTACGAGCAGTACTTC.